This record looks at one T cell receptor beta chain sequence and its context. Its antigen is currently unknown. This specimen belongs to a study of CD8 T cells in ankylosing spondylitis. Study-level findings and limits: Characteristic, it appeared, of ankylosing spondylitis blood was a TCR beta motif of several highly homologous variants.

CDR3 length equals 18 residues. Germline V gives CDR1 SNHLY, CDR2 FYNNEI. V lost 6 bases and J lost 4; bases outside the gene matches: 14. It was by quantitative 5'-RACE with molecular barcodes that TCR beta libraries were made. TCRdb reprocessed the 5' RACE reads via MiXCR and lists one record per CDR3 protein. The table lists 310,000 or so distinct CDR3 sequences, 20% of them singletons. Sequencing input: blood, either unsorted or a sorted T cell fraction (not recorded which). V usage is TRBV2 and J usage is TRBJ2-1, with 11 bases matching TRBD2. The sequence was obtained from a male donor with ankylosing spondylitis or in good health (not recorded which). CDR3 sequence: CASSMGTSGDPPYNEQFF. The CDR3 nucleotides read TGTGCCAGCAGCATGGGGACTAGCGGTGACCCCCCATACAATGAGCAGTTCTTC.